This T cell receptor (beta chain) was found in a study of response to subunit inactivated influenza vaccine. TCRdb re-called the RT-PCR reads with MiXCR, one entry per CDR3 protein. The table shows 290,000 or so distinct CDR3 sequences, with approximately 23% occurring only once. The length of the CDR3 is 13 residues. Trimming pared 10 bases from V and 1 base from J, leaving 13 bases between. Notes on this clonotype: Its antigen remains unknown.

Whole-study findings and limits: Few new T cells, the authors suggested, are recruited by each seasonal influenza vaccination.

The specimen was PBMCs from blood, collected less than 22 months after vaccination. The V call is TRBV12-3 or TRBV12-4, the J call TRBJ1-1; TRBD1 might be the D (5 bases). The sequence derives from a man aged 50-75 years who received an inactivated influenza vaccine. CDR3 region: CATNRGGNTEAFF. CDR3 nucleotides: TGTGCCACCAATCGGGGGGGGAACACTGAAGCTTTCTTT.